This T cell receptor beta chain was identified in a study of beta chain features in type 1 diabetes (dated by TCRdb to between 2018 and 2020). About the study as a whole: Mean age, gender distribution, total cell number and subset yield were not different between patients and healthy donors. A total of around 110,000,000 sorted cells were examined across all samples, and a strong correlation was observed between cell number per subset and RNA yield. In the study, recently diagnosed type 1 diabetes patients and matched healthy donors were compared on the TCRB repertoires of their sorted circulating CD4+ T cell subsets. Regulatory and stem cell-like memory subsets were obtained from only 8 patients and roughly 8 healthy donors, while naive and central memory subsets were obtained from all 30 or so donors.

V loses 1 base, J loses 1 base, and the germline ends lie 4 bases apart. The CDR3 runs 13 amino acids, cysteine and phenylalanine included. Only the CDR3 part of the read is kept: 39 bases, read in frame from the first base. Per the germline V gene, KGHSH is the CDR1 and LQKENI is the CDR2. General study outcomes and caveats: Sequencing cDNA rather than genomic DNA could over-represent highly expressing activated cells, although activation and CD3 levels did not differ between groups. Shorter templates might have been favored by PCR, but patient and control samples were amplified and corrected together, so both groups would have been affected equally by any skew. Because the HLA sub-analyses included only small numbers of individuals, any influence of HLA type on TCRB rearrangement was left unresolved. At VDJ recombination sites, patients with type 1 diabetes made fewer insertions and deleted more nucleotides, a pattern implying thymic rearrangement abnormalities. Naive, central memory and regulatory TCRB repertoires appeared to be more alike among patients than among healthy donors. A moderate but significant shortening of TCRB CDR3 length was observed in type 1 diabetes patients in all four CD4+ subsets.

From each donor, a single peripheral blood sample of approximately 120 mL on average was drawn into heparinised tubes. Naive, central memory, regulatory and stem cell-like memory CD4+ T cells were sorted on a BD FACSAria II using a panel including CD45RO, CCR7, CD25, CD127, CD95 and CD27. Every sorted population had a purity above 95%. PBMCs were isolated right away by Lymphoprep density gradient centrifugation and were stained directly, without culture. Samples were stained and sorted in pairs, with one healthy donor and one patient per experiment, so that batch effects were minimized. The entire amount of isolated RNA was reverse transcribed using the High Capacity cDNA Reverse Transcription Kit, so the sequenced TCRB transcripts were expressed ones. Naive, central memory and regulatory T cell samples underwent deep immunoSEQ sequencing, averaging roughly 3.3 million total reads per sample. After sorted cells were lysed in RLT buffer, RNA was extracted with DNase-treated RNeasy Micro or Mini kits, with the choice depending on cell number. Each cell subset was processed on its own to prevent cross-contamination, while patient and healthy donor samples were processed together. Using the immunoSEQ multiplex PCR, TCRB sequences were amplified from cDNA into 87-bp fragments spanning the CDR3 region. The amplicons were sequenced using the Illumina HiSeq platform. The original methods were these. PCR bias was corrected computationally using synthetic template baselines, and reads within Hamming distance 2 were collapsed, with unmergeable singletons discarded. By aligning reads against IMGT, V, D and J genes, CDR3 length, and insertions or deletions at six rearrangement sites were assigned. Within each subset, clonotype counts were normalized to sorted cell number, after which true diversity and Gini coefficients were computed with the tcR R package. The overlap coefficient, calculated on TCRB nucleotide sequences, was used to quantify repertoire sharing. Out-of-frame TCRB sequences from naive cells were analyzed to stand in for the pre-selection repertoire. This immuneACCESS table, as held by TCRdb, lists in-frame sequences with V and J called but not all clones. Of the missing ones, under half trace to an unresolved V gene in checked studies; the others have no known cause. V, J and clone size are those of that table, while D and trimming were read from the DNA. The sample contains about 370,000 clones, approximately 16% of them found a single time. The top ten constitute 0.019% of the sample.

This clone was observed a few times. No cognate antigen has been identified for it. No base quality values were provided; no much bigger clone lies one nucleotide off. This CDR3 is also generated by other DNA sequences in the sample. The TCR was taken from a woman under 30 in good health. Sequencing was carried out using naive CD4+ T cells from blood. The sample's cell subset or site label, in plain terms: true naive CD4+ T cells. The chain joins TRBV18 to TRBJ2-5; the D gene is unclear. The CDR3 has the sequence CASSPLLQETQYF. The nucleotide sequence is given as TGTGCCAGCTCACCACTCCTCCAAGAGACCCAGTACTTC.